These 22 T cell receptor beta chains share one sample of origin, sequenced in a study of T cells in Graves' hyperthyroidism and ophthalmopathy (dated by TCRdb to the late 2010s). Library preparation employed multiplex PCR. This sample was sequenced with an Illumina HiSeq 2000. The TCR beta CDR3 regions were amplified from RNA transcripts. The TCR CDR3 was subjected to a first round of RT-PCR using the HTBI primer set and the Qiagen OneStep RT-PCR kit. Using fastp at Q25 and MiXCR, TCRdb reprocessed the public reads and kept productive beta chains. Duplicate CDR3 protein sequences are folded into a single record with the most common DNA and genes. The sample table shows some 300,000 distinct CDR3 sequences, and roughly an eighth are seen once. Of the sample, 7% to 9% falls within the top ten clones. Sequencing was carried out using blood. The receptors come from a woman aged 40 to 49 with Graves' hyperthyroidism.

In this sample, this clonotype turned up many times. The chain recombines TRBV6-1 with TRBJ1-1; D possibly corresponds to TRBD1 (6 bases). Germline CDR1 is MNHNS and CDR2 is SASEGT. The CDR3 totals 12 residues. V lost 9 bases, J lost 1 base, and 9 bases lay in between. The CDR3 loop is CASRTANTEAFF. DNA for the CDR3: TGTGCCAGTAGGACAGCGAACACTGAAGCTTTCTTT.

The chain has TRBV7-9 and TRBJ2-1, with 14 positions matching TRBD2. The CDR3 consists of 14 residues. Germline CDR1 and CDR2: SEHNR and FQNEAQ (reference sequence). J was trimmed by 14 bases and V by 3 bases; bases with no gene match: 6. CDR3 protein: CASSFGTSGGREFF. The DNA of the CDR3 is TGTGCCAGCAGCTTCGGGACTAGCGGGGGAAGGGAGTTCTTC.

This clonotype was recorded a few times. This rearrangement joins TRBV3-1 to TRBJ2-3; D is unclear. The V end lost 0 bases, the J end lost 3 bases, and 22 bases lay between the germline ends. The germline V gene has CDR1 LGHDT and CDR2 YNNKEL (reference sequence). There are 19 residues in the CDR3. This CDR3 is CASSQDRSPRNKRTDTQYF. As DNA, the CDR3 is TGTGCCAGCAGCCAAGATCGGTCACCCCGGAACAAGAGGACAGATACGCAGTATTTT.

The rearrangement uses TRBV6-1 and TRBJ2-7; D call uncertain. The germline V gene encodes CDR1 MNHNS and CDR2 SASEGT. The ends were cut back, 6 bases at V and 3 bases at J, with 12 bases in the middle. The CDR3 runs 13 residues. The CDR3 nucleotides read TGTGCCAGCAGAGACACGGAAGACTACGAGCAGTACTTC. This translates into CASRDTEDYEQYF.

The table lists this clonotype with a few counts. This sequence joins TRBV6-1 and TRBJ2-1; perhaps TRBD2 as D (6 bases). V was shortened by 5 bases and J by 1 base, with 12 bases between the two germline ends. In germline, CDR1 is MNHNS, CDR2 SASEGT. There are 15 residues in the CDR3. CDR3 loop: CASSSGGGSYNEQFF. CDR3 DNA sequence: TGTGCCAGCAGTTCCGGGGGAGGTTCCTACAATGAGCAGTTCTTC.

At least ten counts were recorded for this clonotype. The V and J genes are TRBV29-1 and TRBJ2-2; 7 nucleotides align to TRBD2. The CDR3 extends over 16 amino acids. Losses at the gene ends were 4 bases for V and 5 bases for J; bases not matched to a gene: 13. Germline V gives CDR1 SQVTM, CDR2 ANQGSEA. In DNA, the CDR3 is TGCAGCGTTGTTCCGAAGGCGGGAGATCGGACCGGGGAGCTGTTTTTT. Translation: CSVVPKAGDRTGELFF.

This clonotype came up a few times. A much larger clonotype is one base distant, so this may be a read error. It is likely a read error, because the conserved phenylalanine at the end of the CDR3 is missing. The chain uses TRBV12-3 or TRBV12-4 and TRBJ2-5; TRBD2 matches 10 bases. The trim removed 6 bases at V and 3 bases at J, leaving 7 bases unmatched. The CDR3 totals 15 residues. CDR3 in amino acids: CASSIRTSGKETQYL. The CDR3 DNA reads TGTGCCAGCAGCATTCGGACTAGCGGTAAAGAGACCCAGTACCTC.

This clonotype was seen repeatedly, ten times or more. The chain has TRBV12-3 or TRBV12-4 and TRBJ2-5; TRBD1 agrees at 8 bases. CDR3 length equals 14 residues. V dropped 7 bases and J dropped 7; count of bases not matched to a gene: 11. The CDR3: CASTSTTGDVTQYF. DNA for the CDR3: TGTGCCAGCACCTCAACGACAGGGGACGTGACCCAGTACTTC.

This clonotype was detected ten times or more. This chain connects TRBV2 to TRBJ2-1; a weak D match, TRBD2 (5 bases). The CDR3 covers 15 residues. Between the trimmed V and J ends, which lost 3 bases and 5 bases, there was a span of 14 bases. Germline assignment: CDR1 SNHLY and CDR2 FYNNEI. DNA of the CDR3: TGTGCCAGCAGTGAGGTGGTGGGTAGCGACAATGAGCAGTTCTTC. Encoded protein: CASSEVVGSDNEQFF.

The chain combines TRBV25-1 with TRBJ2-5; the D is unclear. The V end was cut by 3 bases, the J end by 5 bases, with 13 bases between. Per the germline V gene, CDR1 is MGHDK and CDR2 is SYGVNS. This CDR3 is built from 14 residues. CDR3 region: CASSDASLKETQYF. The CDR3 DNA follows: TGTGCCAGCAGTGATGCCAGCTTGAAGGAGACCCAGTACTTC.

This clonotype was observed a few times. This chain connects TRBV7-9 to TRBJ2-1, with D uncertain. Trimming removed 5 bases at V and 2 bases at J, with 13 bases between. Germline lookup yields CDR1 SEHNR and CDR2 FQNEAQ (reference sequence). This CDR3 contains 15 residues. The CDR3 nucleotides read TGTGCCAGCAGCCCGCGAGTTGAAACCTACAATGAGCAGTTCTTC. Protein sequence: CASSPRVETYNEQFF.

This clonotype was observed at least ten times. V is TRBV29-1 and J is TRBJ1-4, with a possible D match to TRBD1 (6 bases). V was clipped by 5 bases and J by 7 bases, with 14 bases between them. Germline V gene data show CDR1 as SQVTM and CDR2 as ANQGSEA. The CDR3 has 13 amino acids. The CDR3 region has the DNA TGCAGCGTTCTCGGCAGGGGTAGTGAAAAACTGTTTTTT. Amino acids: CSVLGRGSEKLFF.

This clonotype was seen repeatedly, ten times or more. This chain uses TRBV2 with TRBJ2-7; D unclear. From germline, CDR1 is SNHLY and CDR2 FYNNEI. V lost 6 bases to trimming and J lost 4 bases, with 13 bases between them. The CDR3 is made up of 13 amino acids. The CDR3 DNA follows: TGTGCCAGCAGCAGATCGTATACTTACGAGCAGTACTTC. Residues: CASSRSYTYEQYF.

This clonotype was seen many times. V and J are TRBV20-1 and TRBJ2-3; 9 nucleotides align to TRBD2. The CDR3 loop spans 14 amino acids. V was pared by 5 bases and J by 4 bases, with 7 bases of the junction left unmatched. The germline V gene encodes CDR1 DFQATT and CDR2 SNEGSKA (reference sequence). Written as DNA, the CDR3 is TGCAGTGCTCAGAGCGGGAGGCGCGCAGATACGCAGTATTTT. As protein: CSAQSGRRADTQYF.

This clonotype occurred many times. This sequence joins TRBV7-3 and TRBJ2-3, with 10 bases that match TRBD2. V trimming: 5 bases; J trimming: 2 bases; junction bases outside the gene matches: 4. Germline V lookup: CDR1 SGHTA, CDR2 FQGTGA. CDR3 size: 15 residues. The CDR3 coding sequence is TGTGCCAGCAGCCCCGGGACTAGCGACACAGATACGCAGTATTTT. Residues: CASSPGTSDTDTQYF.

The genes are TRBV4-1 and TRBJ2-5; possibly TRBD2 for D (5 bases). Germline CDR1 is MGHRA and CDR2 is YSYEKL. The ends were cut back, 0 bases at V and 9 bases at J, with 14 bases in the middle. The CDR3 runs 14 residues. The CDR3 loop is CASSQETGRRAQYF. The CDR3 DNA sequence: TGCGCCAGCAGCCAAGAAACCGGCCGGCGGGCCCAGTACTTC.

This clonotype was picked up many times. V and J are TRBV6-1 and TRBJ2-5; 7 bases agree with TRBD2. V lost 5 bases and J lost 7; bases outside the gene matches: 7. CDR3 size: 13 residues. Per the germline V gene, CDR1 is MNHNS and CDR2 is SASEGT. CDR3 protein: CASSYAGVGTQYF. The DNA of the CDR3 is TGTGCCAGCAGTTACGCGGGGGTCGGGACCCAGTACTTC.

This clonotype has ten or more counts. CDR3 bases: TGTGCCATCAGTGAGCCTGCCACTAACTATGGCTACACCTTC. Protein product: CAISEPATNYGYTF. The rearrangement joins TRBV10-3 to TRBJ1-2; D uncertain. The V gene's germline CDR1 is ENHRY and CDR2 SYGVKD. The V gene lost 2 bases and the J gene lost 0 bases, with 7 bases spanning the gap. There are 14 residues in the CDR3.

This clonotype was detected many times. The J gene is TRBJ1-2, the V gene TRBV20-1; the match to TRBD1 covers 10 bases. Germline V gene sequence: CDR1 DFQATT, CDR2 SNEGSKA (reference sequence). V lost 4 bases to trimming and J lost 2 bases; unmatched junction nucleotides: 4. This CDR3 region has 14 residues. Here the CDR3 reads CSATKGQGNYGYTF. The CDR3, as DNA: TGCAGTGCTACGAAGGGACAGGGGAACTATGGCTACACCTTC.

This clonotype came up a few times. The CDR3, as DNA: TGTGCCAGTAGCTGGGACCGTTTAGCTGGCTACACCTTC. Encoded protein: CASSWDRLAGYTF. The gene calls are TRBV19 and TRBJ1-2; D may be TRBD1 (5 bases). V lost 6 bases to trimming and J lost 7 bases, with 15 bases between them. The CDR3 consists of 13 residues. Germline CDR1 reads LNHDA; CDR2 reads SQIVND (reference sequence).

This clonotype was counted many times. The CDR3 reads CASRPGLAGSYEQYF. The CDR3 DNA sequence: TGTGCCAGCAGACCTGGACTAGCGGGATCCTACGAGCAGTACTTC. This chain joins TRBV7-6 and TRBJ2-7; 12 bases match TRBD2. The CDR3 loop spans 15 amino acids. The trim removed 6 bases at V and 1 base at J, leaving 4 bases unmatched. Germline V gene lookup returns CDR1 SGHVS and CDR2 FNYEAQ.

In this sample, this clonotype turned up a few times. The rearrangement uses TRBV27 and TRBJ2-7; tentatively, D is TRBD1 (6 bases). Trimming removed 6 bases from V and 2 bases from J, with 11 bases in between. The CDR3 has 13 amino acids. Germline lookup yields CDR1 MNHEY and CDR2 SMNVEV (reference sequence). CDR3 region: CASRTGSPYEQYF. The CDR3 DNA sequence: TGTGCCAGCAGAACAGGGTCCCCCTACGAGCAGTACTTC.